The 13 T cell receptor beta chains below come from one sample, sequenced in a study of vaccination effects on CD4 cells after COVID-19. Ahead of sequencing, the ViraFEST assay grew antigen-specific CD4+ T cells using viral peptide pools. CD4+ T cells were isolated after nine to ten days of culture. None of these healthy vaccinees had been infected with SARS-CoV-2 before vaccination. This table comes from immunoSEQ multiplex PCR, and its TCRdb copy is limited to in-frame clones, with some not included. This sample has about 24,000 clones, with around 75% found just once. The antigens these receptors bind are not known. Sequenced material: CD4+ T cells from PBMCs cultured with HCoV-NL63 spike peptides, taken before COVID-19 vaccination. Source of these receptors: a human donor who received a COVID-19 vaccine.

The chain uses TRBV19 and TRBJ2-1; 14 bases are a match to TRBD2. Germline CDR1 and CDR2: LNHDA and SQIVND (reference sequence). The CDR3 has 14 residues. The V and J ends lost 6 bases and 8 bases, in that order; junction bases with no gene match: 3. In DNA form, the CDR3 reads TGTGCCAGTAGCGGGACTAGCGGGAGTTATGAGCAGTTCTTC. Translated, it gives CASSGTSGSYEQFF.

The rearrangement links TRBV2 to TRBJ2-2, with D tentatively TRBD1 (6 bases). CDR3 length: 12 residues. Trimming took 9 bases from V and 4 from J, leaving 9 bases between them. The germline V gene has CDR1 SNHLY and CDR2 FYNNEI. This CDR3 reads CASQGSTGELFF. In nucleotides, the CDR3 is TGTGCCAGTCAGGGGTCCACCGGGGAGCTGTTTTTT.

This chain uses TRBV7-9 with TRBJ1-1; 8 nucleotides match TRBD1. The V segment lost 4 bases and the J segment 0 bases; nucleotides outside the gene matches: 7. The CDR3 covers 16 residues. Germline V gene sequence: CDR1 SEHNR, CDR2 FQNEAQ (reference sequence). The CDR3 DNA is TGTGCCAGCAGCTCCCCCGGGACAGGTTTGAACACTGAAGCTTTCTTT. Protein product: CASSSPGTGLNTEAFF.

This sequence joins TRBV3-1 (or the pseudogene TRBV3-2) and TRBJ2-7, with D possibly TRBD2 on 6 matching bases. CDR1 and CDR2 from the germline V gene are LGHDT and YNNKEL (reference sequence). CDR3 length equals 15 residues. The V end lost 1 base, the J end lost 7 bases, and 17 bases lay between the germline ends. The CDR3 coding sequence is TGTGCCAGCAGCCAAGGGAGGGCCCAAGCTTGGGAGCAGTACTTC. This codes for CASSQGRAQAWEQYF.

The sample holds one count of this clone. The chain couples TRBV28 to TRBJ2-1; 10 bases are shared with TRBD2. Germline V gene lookup returns CDR1 MDHEN and CDR2 SYDVKM. CDR3 size: 15 residues. V shed 1 base and J 10 bases; nucleotides not matched to a gene: 7. Written as DNA, the CDR3 is TGTGCCAGCAGTTTATCCCTAGCGGGAGTTGGGGAGCAGTTCTTC. This gives the protein CASSLSLAGVGEQFF.

The chain joins TRBV5-1 to TRBJ1-5; D gene unclear. Looked up from germline, CDR1 is SGHRS and CDR2 is YFSETQ. V lost 1 base, J lost 0 bases, and 8 bases lay in between. The CDR3 runs to 15 residues. Here the CDR3 reads CASSLWGDSNQPQHF. CDR3 in DNA: TGCGCCAGCAGCTTGTGGGGAGATAGCAATCAGCCCCAGCATTTT.

The rearrangement links TRBV7-6 to TRBJ1-2; D is uncertain. Trimming cost V 1 base and J 8 bases, with 20 bases left between them. Germline values: CDR1 SGHVS, CDR2 FNYEAQ. This CDR3 has 16 residues. CDR3 loop: CASSLGVADQSAGYTF. The CDR3 region has the DNA TGTGCCAGCAGCTTAGGGGTAGCAGACCAAAGTGCCGGCTACACCTTC.

This clone was found once. The chain joins TRBV7-9 to TRBJ2-7; TRBD1 matches at 7 bases. Germline V gene data show CDR1 as SEHNR and CDR2 as FQNEAQ (reference sequence). V lost 4 bases, J lost 2 bases, and 8 bases stayed unmatched. The CDR3 loop spans 15 amino acids. This CDR3 reads CASSYPQGQTYEQYF. CDR3 bases: TGTGCCAGCAGCTATCCACAGGGGCAGACCTACGAGCAGTACTTC.

The table lists this clone with a count of one. The chain employs TRBV7-9 and TRBJ2-7, with 10 bases aligning to TRBD1. CDR1 SEHNR and CDR2 FQNEAQ come from the germline V gene (reference sequence). The CDR3 totals 14 residues. Losses at the gene ends were 5 bases for V and 5 bases for J; bases not matched to a gene: 6. The CDR3 DNA reads TGTGCCAGCAGCGTGGGACAGGGGATCGACGAGCAGTACTTC. Translation: CASSVGQGIDEQYF. The full variable domain, rest sourced from reference TRBV7-9 and TRBJ2-7, is DTGVSQNPRHKITKRGQNVTFRCDPISEHNRLYWYRQTLGQGPEFLTYFQNEAQLEKSRLLSDRFSAERPKGSFSTLEIQRTEQGDSAMYLCASSVGQGIDEQYFGPGTRLTVT.

The rearrangement links TRBV5-1 to TRBJ2-5; D unclear. The CDR3 spans 14 residues. Trimming stripped 1 base from V and 5 bases from J, with 12 bases between. CDR1 and CDR2 from the germline V gene are SGHRS and YFSETQ. The chain's CDR3 is CASSLTHTAETQYF. In nucleotides, the CDR3 is TGCGCCAGCAGCTTGACACATACCGCGGAGACCCAGTACTTC.

This clone was detected once. The chain is built from TRBV10-3 and TRBJ2-7; tentatively, D is TRBD1 (6 bases). CDR3 length: 14 amino acids. Germline V gene sequence: CDR1 ENHRY, CDR2 SYGVKD. The ends were cut back, 4 bases at V and 2 bases at J, with 12 bases in the middle. The CDR3 loop is CAISGSTGAYEQYF. The CDR3 nucleotides read TGTGCCATCAGTGGTTCGACAGGAGCCTACGAGCAGTACTTC.

The V and J genes are TRBV18 and TRBJ2-4, with 8 bases that match TRBD2. The CDR3 runs 17 residues. Unmatched junction bases numbered 6, after V lost 0 bases and J lost 2 bases. In germline, CDR1 is KGHSH, CDR2 LQKENI. The CDR3 here is CASSPPLLAGTKNIQYF. CDR3 in DNA: TGTGCCAGCTCACCACCGTTGCTAGCGGGCACCAAAAACATTCAGTACTTC.

V usage is TRBV5-4 and J usage is TRBJ2-5; 9 bases fit TRBD1. V trimming: 4 bases; J trimming: 5 bases; junction bases outside the gene matches: 6. Germline CDR1 and CDR2: SGHNT and YYREEE (reference sequence). The CDR3 is made up of 14 amino acids. This CDR3 reads CASSRDRGGETQYF. CDR3 in DNA: TGTGCCAGCAGCCGTGACAGGGGGGGTGAGACCCAGTACTTC.